This TCR beta chain was identified during a study of CD8 T cells in ankylosing spondylitis. General study results and limits: It was reported that disease-linked clones were significantly enriched in matched ankylosing spondylitis synovial fluid.

V gave up 6 bases and J gave up 8 bases, with 16 bases separating them. In germline, CDR1 is MNHEY, CDR2 SMNVEV (reference sequence). The length of the CDR3 is 13 residues. From the 5' RACE reads, TCRdb called clonotypes with MiXCR, one entry per CDR3 protein. This sample has about 350,000 distinct CDR3 sequences, with roughly 20% found just once. This clonotype has ten or more counts. Its target is not known. Sequencing was carried out using blood, either unsorted or a sorted T cell fraction (not recorded which). The clonotype originates from a male donor with ankylosing spondylitis or in good health (not recorded which). This chain connects TRBV27 to TRBJ1-1; D might be TRBD1 (5 bases). The CDR3 spells CASSLGEAREAFF. The CDR3 DNA reads TGTGCCAGCAGCCTGGGGGAGGCCAGGGAAGCTTTCTTT.